These 4 T cell receptor beta chains share one sample of origin, sequenced in a study of cytomegalovirus exposure and HLA in healthy donors. In the PCR, 60 Vbeta and 13 Jbeta primers were used. Generated by immunoSEQ multiplex PCR, the TCRdb table keeps only in-frame clones and is missing some. The sample lists roughly 190,000 clones; 73% were seen once. Sequencing was performed on PBMCs. These receptors originate from a young woman in good health and CMV-seronegative.

This chain connects TRBV11-2 to TRBJ2-7; TRBD2 agrees at 9 bases. With 5 bases clipped from V and 1 base from J, the junction kept 9 bases outside the gene matches. The V gene's germline CDR1 is SGHAT and CDR2 FQNNGV. The CDR3 covers 16 residues. DNA for the CDR3: TGTGCCAGCAGCCTCCTAGCGGGGCTGCCGTCCTACGAGCAGTACTTC. This gives the protein CASSLLAGLPSYEQYF.

The chain has TRBV7-2 and TRBJ2-7, with D possibly TRBD1 on 6 matching bases. The germline V gene encodes CDR1 SGHTA and CDR2 FQGNSA. Trimming left V 1 base short and J 6 bases short, with 10 bases between. This CDR3 is built from 13 residues. The CDR3 DNA follows: TGTGCCAGCAGCTTAGTCGAAGGGGGCGAGCAGTACTTC. It codes for CASSLVEGGEQYF.

This clone has only one observation. This chain uses TRBV5-1 with TRBJ1-1; D unresolved. Between the trimmed V and J ends, which lost 4 bases and 2 bases, there was a span of 15 bases. Per the germline V gene, CDR1 is SGHRS and CDR2 is YFSETQ. The CDR3 runs 15 residues. The CDR3, as DNA: TGCGCCAGCAGCCTTAACCGGGGTCGAAACACTGAAGCTTTCTTT. This translates into CASSLNRGRNTEAFF.

This sequence joins TRBV19 and TRBJ2-7; possibly TRBD1 for D (7 bases). V shed 5 bases and J shed 2 bases, with 16 bases lying between them. The CDR3 spans 15 residues. Germline V gives CDR1 LNHDA, CDR2 SQIVND (reference sequence). Written as DNA, the CDR3 is TGTGCCAGTAGTGGGGGACAGCCGGGAGCCTACGAGCAGTACTTC. Residues: CASSGGQPGAYEQYF.